The rows below give T cell receptor beta chains drawn from one sample of a study of cytomegalovirus exposure and HLA in healthy donors. The protocol was immunoSEQ multiplex PCR, while the TCRdb copy is restricted to in-frame clones and leaves out a portion. Of roughly 59,000 clones in the sample, around 93% were seen once. The sequenced sample consisted of PBMCs. These receptors were obtained from a young man in good health and CMV-seropositive. Both conserved end residues are trimmed from each CDR3.

V: TRBV30; J: TRBJ2-3; CDR3: AWSVQAGGPQDTQY
V: TRBV15; J: TRBJ2-7; CDR3: ATSRDRRGQY
V: TRBV5-1; J: TRBJ1-4; CDR3: ASSPDRGDEKLF
V: TRBV5-4; J: TRBJ2-2; CDR3: ASSTGLAGNTGELF
V: TRBV5-1; J: TRBJ1-5; CDR3: ASSLSTGDSNQPQH
V: TRBV6-1; J: TRBJ1-2; CDR3: ASSEVKTAYGYT
V: TRBV5-6; J: TRBJ1-2; CDR3: ASSADRGSGLYGYT
V: TRBV5-6; J: TRBJ2-7; CDR3: ASSPEGSGDAYEQY
V: TRBV10-3; J: TRBJ1-1; CDR3: AISGQGRAF
V: TRBV5-6; J: TRBJ2-2; CDR3: ASSVPRNWYTGELF
V: TRBV28; J: TRBJ1-2; CDR3: ASSLPGDIDYGYT
V: TRBV28; J: TRBJ1-3; CDR3: ASSDRVENGNTIY
V: TRBV5-1; J: TRBJ1-4; CDR3: ASSLDGLNEKLF
V: TRBV27; J: TRBJ1-2; CDR3: ASSHRGGTNYGYT
V: TRBV10-2; J: TRBJ1-5; CDR3: ASSRQGNSNQPQH
V: TRBV6-1; J: TRBJ1-5; CDR3: ASSTGTGVNQPQH
V: TRBV28; J: TRBJ2-2; CDR3: ASRRRAGRTGELF
V: TRBV28; J: TRBJ1-4; CDR3: ASSAWTGDNEKLF
V: TRBV28; J: TRBJ2-7; CDR3: ASTSTTYEQY
V: TRBV19; J: TRBJ2-3; CDR3: ASSSSGVSTDTQY
V: TRBV7-3; J: TRBJ2-2; CDR3: ASSVSGFGELF
V: TRBV5-1; J: TRBJ2-7; CDR3: ASSLKGVSYEQY
V: TRBV28; J: TRBJ1-5; CDR3: ASSLNFPQH
V: TRBV6-5; J: TRBJ2-7; CDR3: ASSGQGDYEQY
V: TRBV10-1; J: TRBJ2-5; CDR3: ASSEVGGAETQY
V: TRBV2; J: TRBJ2-5; CDR3: ASSEAPPSSRLAGVQETQY
V: TRBV11-2; J: TRBJ1-1; CDR3: ASGTGILGVAF
V: TRBV5-8; J: TRBJ2-1; CDR3: ASSYRDSADEQF
V: TRBV5-4; J: TRBJ2-1; CDR3: ASSLGTSGSTNEQF
V: TRBV5-1; J: TRBJ2-5; CDR3: ASSFTTGGSRETQY
V: TRBV5-1; J: TRBJ1-2; CDR3: ASSFSSGRDYGYT
V: TRBV27; J: TRBJ1-1; CDR3: ASSFTGQGSEAF
V: TRBV19; J: TRBJ2-2; CDR3: ASSLTYTGELF
V: TRBV4-1; J: TRBJ1-1; CDR3: ASSPRTGVGTEAF
V: TRBV10-1; J: TRBJ2-1; CDR3: ASSPRIIDEQF
V: TRBV5-1; J: TRBJ2-3; CDR3: ASSLAGLAGGRSTDTQY
V: TRBV28; J: TRBJ2-7; CDR3: ASSFLSYEQY
V: TRBV11-2; J: TRBJ2-3; CDR3: ASSLSPFPAGGPRDTQY
V: TRBV5-1; J: TRBJ2-5; CDR3: ASSPGGTGETQY
V: TRBV5-6; J: TRBJ2-1; CDR3: ASSFRGSSYNEQF
V: TRBV7-3; J: TRBJ2-1; CDR3: ASSRAGLSMDEQF
V: TRBV30; J: TRBJ1-4; CDR3: AWSVSGRYNEKLF
V: TRBV5-1; J: TRBJ1-5; CDR3: ASSLGAGNQPQH
V: TRBV27; J: TRBJ2-2; CDR3: ASSPRGSANTGELF
V: TRBV27; J: TRBJ2-7; CDR3: ASSYLGNNNEQY